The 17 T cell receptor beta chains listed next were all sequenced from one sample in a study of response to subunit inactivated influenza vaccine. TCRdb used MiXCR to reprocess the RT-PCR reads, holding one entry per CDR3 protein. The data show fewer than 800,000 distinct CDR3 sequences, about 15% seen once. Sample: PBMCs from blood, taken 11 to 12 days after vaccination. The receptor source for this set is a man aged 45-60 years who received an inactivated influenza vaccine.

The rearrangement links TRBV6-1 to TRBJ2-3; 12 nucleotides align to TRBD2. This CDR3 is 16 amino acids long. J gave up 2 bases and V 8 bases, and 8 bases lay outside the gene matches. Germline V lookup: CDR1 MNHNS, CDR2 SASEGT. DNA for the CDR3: TGTGCCAGCCGACTAGCGGGAGATTCCCCCACAGATACGCAGTATTTT. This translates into CASRLAGDSPTDTQYF.

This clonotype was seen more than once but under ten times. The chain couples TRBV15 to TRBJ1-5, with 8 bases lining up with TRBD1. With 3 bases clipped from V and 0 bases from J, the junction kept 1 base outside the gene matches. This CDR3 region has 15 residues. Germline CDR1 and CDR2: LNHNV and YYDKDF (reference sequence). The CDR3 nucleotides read TGTGCCACCAGCAGGGACAGGGTTAGCAATCAGCCCCAGCATTTT. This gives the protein CATSRDRVSNQPQHF.

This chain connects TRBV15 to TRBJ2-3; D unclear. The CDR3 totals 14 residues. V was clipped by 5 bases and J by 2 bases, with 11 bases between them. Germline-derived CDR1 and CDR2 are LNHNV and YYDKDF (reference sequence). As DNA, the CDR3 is TGTGCCACCAGCCTAAGGATTGACACAGATACGCAGTATTTT. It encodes CATSLRIDTDTQYF.

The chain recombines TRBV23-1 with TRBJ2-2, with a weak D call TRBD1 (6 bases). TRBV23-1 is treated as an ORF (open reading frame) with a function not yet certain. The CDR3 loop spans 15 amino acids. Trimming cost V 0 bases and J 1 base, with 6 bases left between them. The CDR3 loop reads CASSQSDRNTGELFF. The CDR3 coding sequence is TGCGCCAGCAGTCAATCGGACAGGAACACCGGGGAGCTGTTTTTT.

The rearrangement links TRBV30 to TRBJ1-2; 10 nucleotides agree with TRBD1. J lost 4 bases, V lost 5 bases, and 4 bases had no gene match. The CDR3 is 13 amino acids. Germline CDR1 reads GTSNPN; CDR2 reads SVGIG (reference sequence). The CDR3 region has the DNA TGTGCCTGGGGGACAGGGGTAGGCTATGGCTACACCTTC. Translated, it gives CAWGTGVGYGYTF. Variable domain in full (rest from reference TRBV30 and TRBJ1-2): SQTIHQWPATLVQPVGSPLSLECTVEGTSNPNLYWYRQAAGRGLQLLFYSVGIGQISSEVPQNLSASRPQDRQFILSSKKLLLSDSGFYLCAWGTGVGYGYTFGSGTRLTVV.

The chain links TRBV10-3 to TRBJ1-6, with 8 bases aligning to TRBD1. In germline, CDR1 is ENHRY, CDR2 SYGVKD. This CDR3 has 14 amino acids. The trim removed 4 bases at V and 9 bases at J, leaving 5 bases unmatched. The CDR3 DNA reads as TGTGCCATCAGTGGGCAGGGGGCGCGTTCACCCCTCCACTTT. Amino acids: CAISGQGARSPLHF.

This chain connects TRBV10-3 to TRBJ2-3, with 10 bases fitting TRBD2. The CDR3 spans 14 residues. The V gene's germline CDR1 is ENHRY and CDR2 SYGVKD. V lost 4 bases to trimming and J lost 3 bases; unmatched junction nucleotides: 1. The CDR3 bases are TGTGCCATCAGTGCAGCGGGGGGGACAGATACGCAGTATTTT. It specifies CAISAAGGTDTQYF.

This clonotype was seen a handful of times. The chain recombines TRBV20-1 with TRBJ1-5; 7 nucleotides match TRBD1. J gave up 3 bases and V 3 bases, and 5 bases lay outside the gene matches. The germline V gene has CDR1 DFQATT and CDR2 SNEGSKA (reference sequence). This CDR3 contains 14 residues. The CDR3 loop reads CSASPGTDNQPQHF. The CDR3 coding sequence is TGCAGTGCTAGCCCCGGGACAGACAATCAGCCCCAGCATTTT.

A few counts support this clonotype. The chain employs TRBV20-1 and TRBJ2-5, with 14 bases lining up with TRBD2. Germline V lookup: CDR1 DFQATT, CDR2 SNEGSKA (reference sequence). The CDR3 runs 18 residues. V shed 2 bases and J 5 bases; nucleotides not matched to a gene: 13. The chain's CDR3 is CSARRGIGTSGSGETQYF. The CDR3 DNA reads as TGCAGTGCTAGACGAGGGATTGGGACTAGCGGGAGTGGGGAGACCCAGTACTTC.

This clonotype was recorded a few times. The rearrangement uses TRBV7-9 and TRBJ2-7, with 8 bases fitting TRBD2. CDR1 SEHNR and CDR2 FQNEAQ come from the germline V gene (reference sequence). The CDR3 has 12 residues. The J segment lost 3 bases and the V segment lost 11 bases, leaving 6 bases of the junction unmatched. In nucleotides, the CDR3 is TGTGCCGGGGCGGGAGGAAACTACGAGCAGTACTTC. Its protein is CAGAGGNYEQYF.

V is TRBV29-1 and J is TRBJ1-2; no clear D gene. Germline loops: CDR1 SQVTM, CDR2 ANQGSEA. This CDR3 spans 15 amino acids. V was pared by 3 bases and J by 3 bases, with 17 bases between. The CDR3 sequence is CSVDSRGNLDYGYTF. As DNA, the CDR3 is TGCAGCGTTGATTCAAGAGGGAATCTTGACTATGGCTACACCTTC.

The CDR3 nucleotides read TGTGCCAGCAGTCCGGGGGGGCCGTTAGCGCCCCAGCATTTT. This sequence encodes CASSPGGPLAPQHF. The chain links TRBV12-3 or TRBV12-4 to TRBJ1-5; D possibly corresponds to TRBD1 (6 bases). The CDR3 totals 14 residues. V lost 5 bases and J 9 bases, leaving 17 bases between the germline ends.

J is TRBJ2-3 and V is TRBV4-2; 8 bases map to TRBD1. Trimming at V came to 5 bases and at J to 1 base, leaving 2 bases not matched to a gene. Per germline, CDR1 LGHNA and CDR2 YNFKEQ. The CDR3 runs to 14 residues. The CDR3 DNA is TGTGCCAGCAGCGTGGGACAGGGCACAGATACGCAGTATTTT. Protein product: CASSVGQGTDTQYF.

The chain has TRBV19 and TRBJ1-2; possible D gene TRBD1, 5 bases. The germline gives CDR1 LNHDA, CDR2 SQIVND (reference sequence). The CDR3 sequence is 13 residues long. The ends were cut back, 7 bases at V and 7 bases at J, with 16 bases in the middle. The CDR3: CASKWQGSRGYTF. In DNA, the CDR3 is TGTGCCAGTAAGTGGCAGGGCTCACGTGGCTACACCTTC.

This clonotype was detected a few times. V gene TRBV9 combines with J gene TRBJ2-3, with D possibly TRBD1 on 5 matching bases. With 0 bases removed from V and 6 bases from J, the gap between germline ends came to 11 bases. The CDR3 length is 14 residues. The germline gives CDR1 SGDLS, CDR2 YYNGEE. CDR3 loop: CASSVEGALDTQYF. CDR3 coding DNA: TGTGCCAGCAGCGTAGAAGGGGCATTGGATACGCAGTATTTT.

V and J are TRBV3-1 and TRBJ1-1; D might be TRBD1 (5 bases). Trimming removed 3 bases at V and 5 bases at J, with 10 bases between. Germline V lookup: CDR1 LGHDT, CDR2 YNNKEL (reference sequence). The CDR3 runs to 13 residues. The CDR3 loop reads CASSHARGTEAFF. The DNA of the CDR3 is TGTGCCAGCAGCCATGCCCGGGGGACTGAAGCTTTCTTT.

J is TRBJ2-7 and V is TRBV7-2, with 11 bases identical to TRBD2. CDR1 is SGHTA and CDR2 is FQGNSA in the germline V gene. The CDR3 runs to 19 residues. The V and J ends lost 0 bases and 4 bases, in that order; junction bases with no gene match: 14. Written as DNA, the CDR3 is TGTGCCAGCAGCTTAGCAAGCACCCATCTAGCGGGGGGAACTTACGAGCAGTACTTC. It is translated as CASSLASTHLAGGTYEQYF.